The sequence of this TCR beta chain was determined in a study of shared clonotypes between healthy human individuals. Study overall: CD4 naive and memory got three plates each, CD8 naive two, CD8 memory one. Broader study findings: Naive subsets typically showed greater estimated richness than memory subsets.

In the case of this clone: The antigen remains undetermined.

The CDR3 spans 12 residues. Germline assignment: CDR1 MNHNS and CDR2 SASEGT. Trimming pared 7 bases from V and 6 bases from J, leaving 12 bases between. Sequencing was performed with immunoSEQ multiplex PCR; in TCRdb, only in-frame clones are kept and a portion is missing. The data show some 1,400,000 clones, with around 97% seen just once and approximately 1.1% held by the top ten. The receptor's source is a young man in good health. The chain recombines TRBV6-1 with TRBJ1-1; D unclear. Material: naive CD4+ T cells sorted from blood. Subset: CD45RA+ positively selected. The CDR3 loop is CASTQPRPEAFF. CDR3 sequence (DNA): TGTGCCAGCACTCAACCCCGTCCTGAAGCTTTCTTT.